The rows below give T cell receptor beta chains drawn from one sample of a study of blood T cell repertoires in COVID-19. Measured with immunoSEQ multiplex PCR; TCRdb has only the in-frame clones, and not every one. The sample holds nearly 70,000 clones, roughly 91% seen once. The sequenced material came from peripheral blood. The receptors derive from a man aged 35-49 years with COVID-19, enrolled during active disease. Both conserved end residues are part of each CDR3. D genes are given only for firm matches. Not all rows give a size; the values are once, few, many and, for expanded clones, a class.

CDR3 DNA: TGTGCCAGCAGTACTCGGACAGATGCAACTAATGAAAAACTGTTTTTT; CDR3 protein: CASSTRTDATNEKLFF; clone size: -; J gene: TRBJ1-4; D gene: -; V gene: TRBV28
CDR3 DNA: TGTGCCAGCGGTCAAGGGGTAAATCAGCCCCAGCATTTT; CDR3 protein: CASGQGVNQPQHF; clone size: -; J gene: TRBJ1-5; D gene: -; V gene: TRBV19
CDR3 DNA: TGTGCCAGCAGTAGGACAGGACCCGGGGAGCTGTTTTTT; CDR3 protein: CASSRTGPGELFF; clone size: -; J gene: TRBJ2-2; D gene: TRBD1; V gene: TRBV11-3
CDR3 DNA: TGTGCCAGCAATCGGGCGGGGGTCAACAATGAGCAGTTCTTC; CDR3 protein: CASNRAGVNNEQFF; clone size: -; J gene: TRBJ2-1; D gene: TRBD2; V gene: TRBV28
CDR3 DNA: TGTGCCAGCAGCTCACTAGCTTTAGATACGCAGTATTTT; CDR3 protein: CASSSLALDTQYF; clone size: -; J gene: TRBJ2-3; D gene: -; V gene: TRBV12-1
CDR3 DNA: TGTGCCAGCGCCCGGACAGCCTATGGCTACACCTTC; CDR3 protein: CASARTAYGYTF; clone size: -; J gene: TRBJ1-2; D gene: -; V gene: TRBV12-3/TRBV12-4
CDR3 DNA: TGTGCCAGCAGCGTAGCGGGGGGTCCTAATTCACCCCTCCACTTT; CDR3 protein: CASSVAGGPNSPLHF; clone size: -; J gene: TRBJ1-6; D gene: -; V gene: TRBV9
CDR3 DNA: TGTGCCAGCAGCTTGGCCTCCGGGGGAGGTAATTCACCCCTCCACTTT; CDR3 protein: CASSLASGGGNSPLHF; clone size: -; J gene: TRBJ1-6; D gene: -; V gene: TRBV5-6
CDR3 DNA: TGTGCCAGCAGTCGATATTCCGGGGAGGGTCTCTACGAGCAGTACTTC; CDR3 protein: CASSRYSGEGLYEQYF; clone size: -; J gene: TRBJ2-7; D gene: TRBD2; V gene: TRBV25-1
CDR3 DNA: TGTGCCAGCAGCGCCCGGACAGGGGGGGAAAAACTGTTTTTT; CDR3 protein: CASSARTGGEKLFF; clone size: -; J gene: TRBJ1-4; D gene: TRBD1; V gene: TRBV9
CDR3 DNA: TGTGCCAGCAGGGGATTTTTGGACACTGAAGCTTTCTTT; CDR3 protein: CASRGFLDTEAFF; clone size: -; J gene: TRBJ1-1; D gene: -; V gene: TRBV19
CDR3 DNA: TGTGCCACCAGCAGAGATTCCGGGGGGGCCAGCAATGAGCAGTTCTTC; CDR3 protein: CATSRDSGGASNEQFF; clone size: -; J gene: TRBJ2-1; D gene: TRBD2; V gene: TRBV15
CDR3 DNA: TGTGCCAGCAGCCTCACCACAGGGAATACTGAAGCTTTCTTT; CDR3 protein: CASSLTTGNTEAFF; clone size: -; J gene: TRBJ1-1; D gene: -; V gene: TRBV7-9
CDR3 DNA: TGTGCCAGCTCACCCGCGGACAGCGAGCAGTTCTTC; CDR3 protein: CASSPADSEQFF; clone size: -; J gene: TRBJ2-1; D gene: -; V gene: TRBV18
CDR3 DNA: TGTGCCAGCAGTTACGACACGGGAACAACCTATAGCAATCAGCCCCAGCATTTT; CDR3 protein: CASSYDTGTTYSNQPQHF; clone size: -; J gene: TRBJ1-5; D gene: -; V gene: TRBV6-2/TRBV6-3
CDR3 DNA: TGTGCCAGCAGCCTGGAGGACAGATCCTACGAGCAGTACTTC; CDR3 protein: CASSLEDRSYEQYF; clone size: -; J gene: TRBJ2-7; D gene: -; V gene: TRBV13
CDR3 DNA: TGCAGCGCGGGGCGGACAGGAGGAGCCAAAAACATTCAGTACTTC; CDR3 protein: CSAGRTGGAKNIQYF; clone size: -; J gene: TRBJ2-4; D gene: TRBD1; V gene: TRBV29-1
CDR3 DNA: TGCGCCAGCAGCCAAATGCGGACCGGGGAGCTGTTTTTT; CDR3 protein: CASSQMRTGELFF; clone size: -; J gene: TRBJ2-2; D gene: -; V gene: TRBV4-1
CDR3 DNA: TGTGCCAGCAGTCGGGGGGGAGACGGCGAAAAACTGTTTTTT; CDR3 protein: CASSRGGDGEKLFF; clone size: -; J gene: TRBJ1-4; D gene: -; V gene: TRBV5-4
CDR3 DNA: TGTGCCAGCACTGTGGCTAGCGGGGGTTACAATGAGCAGTTCTTC; CDR3 protein: CASTVASGGYNEQFF; clone size: once; J gene: TRBJ2-1; D gene: TRBD2; V gene: TRBV28
CDR3 DNA: TGTGCCAGCAGTTACGCGGGACTTCTAAGCACAGATACGCAGTATTTT; CDR3 protein: CASSYAGLLSTDTQYF; clone size: -; J gene: TRBJ2-3; D gene: -; V gene: TRBV6-5
CDR3 DNA: TGTGCCAGCAGCGTAGACCAGGGCTGGAGTCAGCCCCAGCATTTT; CDR3 protein: CASSVDQGWSQPQHF; clone size: -; J gene: TRBJ1-5; D gene: -; V gene: TRBV9
CDR3 DNA: TGTGCCTGGACCCTAGGGGGAAGTCAGCCCCAGCATTTT; CDR3 protein: CAWTLGGSQPQHF; clone size: few; J gene: TRBJ1-5; D gene: -; V gene: TRBV30
CDR3 DNA: TGTGCCAGCATAAGAACCGGGAGCAGCAATCAGCCCCAGCATTTT; CDR3 protein: CASIRTGSSNQPQHF; clone size: -; J gene: TRBJ1-5; D gene: -; V gene: TRBV6-5
CDR3 DNA: TGTGCCAGCAGGGCTGAAAAGGACAGCTATAATTCACCCCTCCACTTT; CDR3 protein: CASRAEKDSYNSPLHF; clone size: -; J gene: TRBJ1-6; D gene: -; V gene: TRBV6-4
CDR3 DNA: TGTGCCAGCAGCTTAGCCGGGACAGAGGTATACGAGCAGTACTTC; CDR3 protein: CASSLAGTEVYEQYF; clone size: -; J gene: TRBJ2-7; D gene: TRBD1; V gene: TRBV7-2
CDR3 DNA: TGTGCCACCGAAAGCATGGACGAGCAGTACTTC; CDR3 protein: CATESMDEQYF; clone size: once; J gene: TRBJ2-7; D gene: -; V gene: TRBV28
CDR3 DNA: TGTGCCAGCAGCTTAGTTTTTTCGGAGGCGGCTTCCGGCTACACCTTC; CDR3 protein: CASSLVFSEAASGYTF; clone size: -; J gene: TRBJ1-2; D gene: -; V gene: TRBV11-2
CDR3 DNA: TGTGCCAGCAGTGACTCGAGTCGGGAGGGACCGAAGCGTAACTATGGCTACACCTTC; CDR3 protein: CASSDSSREGPKRNYGYTF; clone size: -; J gene: TRBJ1-2; D gene: -; V gene: TRBV6-4
CDR3 DNA: TGTGCCAGCAGGAGACTGGGGCAAGAAGTCACCATATATTTT; CDR3 protein: CASRRLGQEVTIYF; clone size: -; J gene: TRBJ1-3; D gene: -; V gene: TRBV6-5
CDR3 DNA: TGCGCCAGCAGCGGACCGGGACAGGCGGAGTCACCCCTCCACTTT; CDR3 protein: CASSGPGQAESPLHF; clone size: -; J gene: TRBJ1-6; D gene: TRBD1; V gene: TRBV5-1